The 21 T cell receptor beta chains below all came from one sample that was sequenced in a study of human T cells and chemical hapten exposure. Time point here: patch test 1, 2 weeks after DPC sensitization. Indicated treatment: therapeutic diphenylcyclopropenone sensitization with weekly scalp DPC. TCRdb reprocessed the RACE reads with MiXCR, giving one entry per CDR3 protein. The sample yields 300,000 to 350,000 distinct CDR3 sequences, roughly 6.9% seen once. The sample was whole blood, taken in connection with sensitization to the hapten diphenylcyclopropenone (DPC). The receptors shown here come from a woman aged 18-29 years with alopecia areata. Some clones in this sample may be carry-over from other donors' samples.

In its sample, this clonotype was seen many times. The chain carries TRBV12-3 or TRBV12-4 and TRBJ2-4, with no clear D. Trimming removed 4 bases from V and 8 bases from J, with 12 bases in between. There are 13 residues in the CDR3. The CDR3 DNA sequence: TGTGCCAGCAGTTGGACCCGTTATGACATTCAGTACTTC. This translates into CASSWTRYDIQYF.

The V gene is TRBV2, the J gene TRBJ1-5; 8 bases map to TRBD1. In germline, CDR1 is SNHLY, CDR2 FYNNEI. The CDR3 contains 17 residues. The V segment lost 0 bases and the J segment 3 bases; nucleotides outside the gene matches: 7. Here the CDR3 DNA reads TGTGCCAGCAGTGAAGCTGGAAGGACAGGGAACAATCAGCCCCAGCATTTT. Translating gives CASSEAGRTGNNQPQHF.

This clonotype occurred a few times. The chain employs TRBV12-3 or TRBV12-4 and TRBJ2-1, with a possible D match to TRBD1 (5 bases). The CDR3 has 12 residues. Trimming left V 3 bases short and J 9 bases short, with 9 bases between. CDR3 bases: TGTGCCAGCAGTTTGACAGTAATTGAGCAGTTCTTC. Translating it yields CASSLTVIEQFF.

Many counts were recorded for this clonotype. This rearrangement joins TRBV5-1 to TRBJ1-1, with TRBD1 identical over 9 bases. The CDR3 consists of 15 residues. The germline CDR1 and CDR2 sequences are SGHRS and YFSETQ. The V gene end was trimmed by 3 bases and the J gene end by 1 base; junction bases not matched to a gene: 4. CDR3 sequence reads: CASSWTGAPNTEAFF. CDR3 DNA sequence: TGCGCCAGCAGCTGGACAGGGGCGCCGAACACTGAAGCTTTCTTT.

This clonotype was detected only a few times. The chain has TRBV28 and TRBJ2-5; D could derive from TRBD1 or TRBD2 (5 bases each). Germline values: CDR1 MDHEN, CDR2 SYDVKM. Trimming took 8 bases from V and 5 from J, leaving 18 bases between them. This CDR3 has 14 residues. The CDR3 protein is CASQNAGAEETQYF. CDR3 coding DNA: TGTGCCAGCCAGAATGCCGGGGCGGAGGAGACCCAGTACTTC.

This clonotype was picked up many times. The V gene is TRBV4-1, the J gene TRBJ2-2; D gene uncertain. V was pared by 1 base and J by 4 bases, with 7 bases between. CDR1 is MGHRA and CDR2 is YSYEKL in the germline V gene. The CDR3 covers 14 residues. Here the CDR3 DNA reads TGCGCCAGCAGCCAAGGGGTCGGCACCGGGGAGCTGTTTTTT. This codes for CASSQGVGTGELFF.

J is TRBJ1-6 and V is TRBV20-1; D gene ambiguous. The CDR3 consists of 13 residues. V lost 5 bases and J 6 bases, leaving 11 bases between the germline ends. Germline V CDR1 and CDR2: DFQATT, SNEGSKA (reference sequence). The CDR3 spells CSAFKDSNSPLHF. CDR3 nucleotide sequence: TGCAGTGCTTTTAAGGACTCTAATTCACCCCTCCACTTT.

The chain employs TRBV7-2 and TRBJ1-2; D gene unclear. The CDR3 is 13 amino acids. Trimming shortened V by 6 bases and J by 4 bases, and 12 bases separated the two germline ends. CDR1 is SGHTA, CDR2 FQGNSA, per germline. The CDR3 region is CASRNIEGYGYTF. The DNA of the CDR3 is TGTGCCAGCAGGAACATCGAAGGCTATGGCTACACCTTC.

There are many counts of this clonotype. The gene calls are TRBV6-5 and TRBJ2-2, with D perhaps matching TRBD2 (7 bases). There are 16 residues in the CDR3. The ends were cut back, 0 bases at V and 1 base at J, with 9 bases in the middle. Per the germline V gene, CDR1 is MNHEY and CDR2 is SVGAGI. CDR3 bases: TGTGCCAGCAGTTACTCGCGGGGGCGGAACACCGGGGAGCTGTTTTTT. It encodes CASSYSRGRNTGELFF.

The table lists this clonotype with many counts. The chain has TRBV14 and TRBJ2-1; D perhaps matches TRBD2 (7 bases). The CDR3 has 14 residues. Germline V lookup: CDR1 SGHDN, CDR2 FVKESK. The V gene lost 6 bases and the J gene lost 0 bases, with 9 bases spanning the gap. The CDR3 DNA is TGTGCCAGCAGACGGGGGGCCTCCTACAATGAGCAGTTCTTC. As protein: CASRRGASYNEQFF.

The chain employs TRBV19 and TRBJ2-6; the D is unclear. The V gene's germline CDR1 is LNHDA and CDR2 SQIVND (reference sequence). V lost 7 bases, J lost 3 bases, and 10 bases lay in between. This CDR3 spans 14 amino acids. The CDR3 region has the DNA TGTGCCAGTAAGGTGGCCGGTGGGGCCAACGTCCTGACTTTC. Translating gives CASKVAGGANVLTF.

This sequence joins TRBV27 and TRBJ2-3; tentative D call: TRBD1 (6 bases). The CDR3 has 16 amino acids. V lost 4 bases to trimming and J lost 1 base, with 15 bases between them. Germline CDR1 MNHEY, CDR2 SMNVEV (reference sequence). CDR3 in amino acids: CASSSSTGYGTDTQYF. DNA of the CDR3: TGTGCCAGCAGTTCGAGCACAGGGTACGGCACAGATACGCAGTATTTT.

This clonotype was picked up many times. The chain links TRBV3-1 to TRBJ2-3; D might be TRBD2 (5 bases). This CDR3 contains 16 residues. The V end lost 0 bases, the J end lost 5 bases, and 15 bases lay between the germline ends. Germline CDR1 is LGHDT and CDR2 is YNNKEL (reference sequence). The CDR3 here is CASSQEGGAILDTQYF. In nucleotides, the CDR3 is TGTGCCAGCAGCCAAGAAGGAGGAGCGATTTTAGATACGCAGTATTTT.

The chain joins TRBV5-1 to TRBJ2-3; 7 bases match TRBD1. The V segment lost 0 bases and the J segment 4 bases; nucleotides outside the gene matches: 11. The CDR3 sequence is 17 residues long. The germline V gene has CDR1 SGHRS and CDR2 YFSETQ. The CDR3 bases are TGCGCCAGCAGCTTGGTTCCGCAAGACAGGGTTGCAGATACGCAGTATTTT. Translated: CASSLVPQDRVADTQYF.

This clonotype was seen more than once but under ten times. The chain links TRBV10-3 to TRBJ2-2; no definite D call. The V gene lost 4 bases and the J gene lost 6 bases, with 6 bases spanning the gap. CDR3 length: 12 residues. Germline CDR1 is ENHRY and CDR2 is SYGVKD. The CDR3 coding sequence is TGTGCCATCAGTGTTCCGGCCGGGGAGCTGTTTTTT. This codes for CAISVPAGELFF.

This clonotype was observed a few times. An end of the junction differs from the germline gene, which may be a read error. The genes are TRBV24-1 and TRBJ2-2; TRBD2 might be the D (6 bases). The CDR3 is 14 amino acids. CDR1 KGHDR and CDR2 SFDVKD come from the germline V gene. For the CDR3, the DNA is TGCGCCACCAGTGACGGGGGTTTGGCCGGGGAGCTGTTTTTT. Protein sequence: CATSDGGLAGELFF.

This clonotype was recorded at least ten times. The CDR3 region is CASSLAELVPGTRAYEQYF. CDR3 sequence (DNA): TGCGCCAGCAGCTTGGCCGAGTTAGTACCCGGGACAAGAGCCTACGAGCAGTACTTC. The chain links TRBV5-1 to TRBJ2-7, with a possible D match to TRBD1 (6 bases). CDR1 is SGHRS and CDR2 is YFSETQ in the germline V gene. V shed 0 bases and J shed 2 bases, with 24 bases lying between them. The CDR3 has 19 amino acids.

V is TRBV7-3 and J is TRBJ1-1, with D unresolved. The V end lost 5 bases, the J end lost 2 bases, and 12 bases lay between the germline ends. Germline-derived CDR1 and CDR2 are SGHTA and FQGTGA. The CDR3 is 14 residues long. CDR3 DNA sequence: TGTGCCAGCAGCGAAGACGGCTCCAACACTGAAGCTTTCTTT. Its protein is CASSEDGSNTEAFF.

In its sample, this clonotype was seen a few times. This sequence joins TRBV10-3 and TRBJ1-2; TRBD1 might be the D (5 bases). CDR1 ENHRY and CDR2 SYGVKD come from the germline V gene. There are 14 residues in the CDR3. V gave up 0 bases and J gave up 6 bases, with 11 bases separating them. The CDR3, as DNA: TGTGCCATCAGTGAGTCGGAGGGGTATAATGGCTACACCTTC. Encoded protein: CAISESEGYNGYTF.

This clonotype was recorded at least ten times. The chain recombines TRBV24-1 with TRBJ2-1; perhaps TRBD2 as D (5 bases). The V end lost 5 bases, the J end lost 4 bases, and 8 bases lay between the germline ends. Looked up from germline, CDR1 is KGHDR and CDR2 is SFDVKD. This CDR3 is built from 13 residues. In DNA form, the CDR3 reads TGTGCCACCAGTGCAGAGGGTTACAATGAGCAGTTCTTC. It is translated as CATSAEGYNEQFF.

This clonotype counts as medium-sized. This chain joins TRBV27 and TRBJ2-7; TRBD1 matches at 9 bases. V lost 4 bases and J lost 2; bases outside the gene matches: 3. Germline-derived CDR1 and CDR2 are MNHEY and SMNVEV (reference sequence). The CDR3 is 14 amino acids. CDR3 sequence: CASSSRDRAYEQYF. The DNA of the CDR3 is TGTGCCAGCAGTTCCCGGGACAGGGCCTACGAGCAGTACTTC.